Below are 8 T cell receptor beta chains sequenced from a single sample in a study of CXCR3-negative and CXCR3-positive naive CD8 T cells. TRB cDNA was prepared as libraries by UMI-labeled 5' RACE. For each CDR3 protein, TCRdb gives one entry from its re-call of the 5' RACE reads, without DNA. This sample lists 150,000 or so distinct CDR3 sequences; its ten largest clones have approximately 0.51%. The sample was naive CXCR3- CD8+ T cells from blood. Subset of the sample: CD45RO-CCR7+CD27+CD95- naive CD8+ T cells lacking CXCR3 (TNR3-). The receptors come from a human donor in good health. Some clones in this sample may be carry-over from other donors' samples.

The J gene is TRBJ1-2, the V gene TRBV28. Per the germline V gene, CDR1 is MDHEN and CDR2 is SYDVKM. The CDR3 loop spans 15 amino acids. The CDR3 loop reads CASSFRWSANYGYTF.

The gene calls are TRBV12-3 or TRBV12-4 and TRBJ2-4; TCRdb's D call, TRBD1, is unchecked because there is no DNA. The CDR3 is 14 amino acids. The CDR3 reads CASSLRDRGGIQYF.

The chain employs TRBV5-1 and TRBJ1-3. This CDR3 is built from 13 residues. Germline V CDR1 and CDR2: SGHRS, YFSETQ. The CDR3 is CASSLASGNTIYF.

This chain uses TRBV14 with TRBJ1-2; TCRdb's D call, TRBD1, is unchecked because there is no DNA. Per the germline V gene, CDR1 is SGHDN and CDR2 is FVKESK. The CDR3 contains 14 residues. The CDR3 sequence is CASSQVGGNYGYTF.

The CDR3 protein is CASSPGTGMLKQYF. The V and J genes are TRBV7-9 and TRBJ2-7; TCRdb indicates TRBD1, and absent DNA this call remains unverified. Germline V gene data show CDR1 as SEHNR and CDR2 as FQNEAQ (reference sequence). CDR3 length: 14 residues.

V is TRBV29-1 and J is TRBJ2-5. The CDR3 is 12 residues long. Germline CDR1 is SQVTM and CDR2 is ANQGSEA. The CDR3 protein is CSAHLQKETQYF.

The gene calls are TRBV24-1 and TRBJ1-1; TCRdb indicates TRBD1, and absent DNA this call remains unverified. The germline V gene encodes CDR1 KGHDR and CDR2 SFDVKD. This CDR3 has 16 amino acids. The CDR3 loop reads CATSGSGRGRNTEAFF.

The chain carries TRBV7-9 and TRBJ2-1; TCRdb's D call, TRBD2, is unchecked because there is no DNA. Per the germline V gene, CDR1 is SEHNR and CDR2 is FQNEAQ (reference sequence). The CDR3 runs 18 residues. CDR3 loop: CASSLTSGGAYSYNEQFF.